This TCR beta chain was obtained from a study of molecular identifiers for immune sequencing clone quantification. Concerning this clonotype itself: Its antigen is unidentified.

Trimming removed 0 bases at V and 10 bases at J, with 18 bases between. The germline V gene encodes CDR1 LNHDA and CDR2 SQIVND (reference sequence). The CDR3 covers 15 residues. Study-level points and caveats: Sizes of clones that are highly expanded could be underestimated (if identical TCR molecules share a barcode).

Preparation of the bulk TCR libraries relied on previously described methods and listed TCR primers. TCRdb independently ran MiXCR on the PCR reads; one entry per CDR3 protein. This table has about 630,000 distinct CDR3 sequences, approximately 24% appearing once. This TCR came from a human donor in good health. Some libraries in this study had Jurkat cell RNA spiked in. This chain joins TRBV19 and TRBJ2-5, with D possibly matching TRBD2 (5 bases). Material: naive CD8+ T cells from blood, with Jurkat cell RNA spiked in. Subset meaning: FACS-sorted CD8+CD4-CCR7+CD45RA+ naive T cells. The CDR3 bases are TGTGCCAGTAGTATAGATTTTTCCAGAGTTGGGAGCCAGTACTTC. As protein: CASSIDFSRVGSQYF.